These T cell receptor beta chains were read from a single sample in a study of T-cell reconstitution after alpha-beta-depleted transplantation in children. MiXCR, run by TCRdb on the PCR reads, gives a single entry per CDR3 protein. The sample lists about a million distinct CDR3 sequences, 25% to 30% seen once, with over 25% in the top ten. Sequenced material: PBMCs, mostly from graft donor cells, taken 360 days after TCRalphabeta/CD19-depleted stem cell transplant. These receptors came from a boy under three years old who had a stem cell transplant for SCID, so the T cells may come from the graft donor. Both conserved end residues are part of each CDR3. Each record gives: V gene, D gene, J gene, clone size, CDR3 protein, CDR3 DNA. The D gene is left open where the match is weak. Rows give clone size only sometimes, using once, few, many, or a class for an expanded clone.

>TRBV7-9|NA|TRBJ2-5|NA
CASSPPTDTSETQYF
TGTGCCAGCAGCCCCCCGACAGACACCAGTGAGACCCAGTACTTC
>TRBV29-1|TRBD2|TRBJ2-1|many
CSARGGLYNEQFF
TGCAGCGCCCGGGGGGGGCTTTACAATGAGCAGTTCTTC
>TRBV5-1|NA|TRBJ2-3|many
CASSLAPDTQYF
TGCGCCAGCAGCTTGGCCCCAGATACGCAGTATTTT
>TRBV6-1|TRBD1|TRBJ2-5|few
CASSPRATGAKSQYF
TGTGCCAGCTCCCCTAGGGCAACAGGGGCGAAGAGCCAGTACTTC
>TRBV4-3|NA|TRBJ1-1|NA
CASSQEPVIGAEAFF
TGCGCCAGCAGCCAAGAACCTGTCATAGGGGCTGAAGCTTTCTTT
>TRBV5-6|NA|TRBJ2-3|few
CASSLGTYTDTQYF
TGTGCCAGCAGCTTGGGGACTTACACAGATACGCAGTATTTT
>TRBV12-3/TRBV12-4|NA|TRBJ1-2|few
CASMGGLPFNYGYTF
TGTGCCAGCATGGGGGGCCTCCCTTTTAACTATGGCTACACCTTC
>TRBV24-1|NA|TRBJ1-1|NA
CATNSGGSTEAFF
TGTGCCACCAATAGTGGGGGAAGCACTGAAGCTTTCTTT
>TRBV5-1|NA|TRBJ2-7|NA
CASSDPRAYEQYF
TGCGCCAGCAGCGATCCTCGGGCCTACGAGCAGTACTTC
>TRBV10-3|NA|TRBJ2-3|few
CAISDGGPQYF
TGTGCCATCAGTGATGGAGGGCCGCAGTATTTT
>TRBV29-1|NA|TRBJ2-3|NA
CSVEEVPPRDTQYF
TGCAGCGTTGAAGAGGTTCCCCCCCGGGATACGCAGTATTTT
>TRBV15|TRBD2|TRBJ2-3|few
CATSRGRGGQDTQYF
TGTGCCACCAGCAGAGGACGGGGGGGCCAGGATACGCAGTATTTT
>TRBV29-1|TRBD1|TRBJ2-7|many
CSVGRTGGPYEQYF
TGCAGCGTTGGCAGAACAGGGGGGCCCTACGAGCAGTACTTC
>TRBV9|NA|TRBJ1-1|few
CASSVGAVNTEAFF
TGTGCCAGCAGCGTAGGGGCGGTAAACACTGAAGCTTTCTTT
>TRBV3-1|TRBD2|TRBJ2-1|many
CASSQVGPGMLAGGPRFF
TGTGCCAGCAGCCAAGTCGGGCCGGGGATGCTAGCGGGGGGGCCGAGGTTCTTC
>TRBV5-1|TRBD2|TRBJ2-3|NA
CASSLSLAGVTDTQYF
TGCGCCAGCAGCTTGAGCCTAGCGGGGGTTACAGATACGCAGTATTTT
>TRBV7-2|TRBD2|TRBJ2-2|few
CASSMSGGAGELFF
TGTGCCAGCAGCATGAGCGGGGGGGCCGGGGAGCTGTTTTTT
>TRBV5-1|NA|TRBJ1-2|NA
CASSLATGTYGYTF
TGCGCCAGCAGCTTGGCAACAGGGACCTATGGCTACACCTTC
>TRBV5-1|NA|TRBJ2-2|NA
CASSQVERNTGELFF
TGCGCCAGCAGCCAGGTCGAGAGAAACACCGGGGAGCTGTTTTTT
>TRBV9|NA|TRBJ1-5|NA
CASSVAENQPQHF
TGTGCCAGCAGCGTAGCGGAAAATCAGCCCCAGCATTTT
>TRBV28|TRBD1|TRBJ2-2|few
CASSFRGRVSGELFF
TGTGCCAGCAGTTTCAGGGGGCGTGTATCCGGGGAGCTGTTTTTT
>TRBV12-3/TRBV12-4|NA|TRBJ2-3|many
CASSLGPAGTDTQYF
TGTGCCAGCAGTTTAGGTCCAGCGGGCACAGATACGCAGTATTTT
>TRBV20-1|NA|TRBJ2-3|once
CSASPHLRTQYF
TGCAGTGCTAGTCCCCACTTGCGTACGCAGTATTTT
>TRBV4-1|TRBD2|TRBJ2-6|NA
CASSQAGRGFSGANVLTF
TGCGCCAGCAGCCAAGCTGGGAGGGGATTCTCTGGGGCCAACGTCCTGACTTTC
>TRBV11-1|NA|TRBJ2-5|NA
CASSLAPSGLGETQYF
TGTGCCAGCAGCTTAGCCCCCTCAGGTTTGGGGGAGACCCAGTACTTC
>TRBV5-1|TRBD1|TRBJ1-2|NA
CASSGQGTVDGYTF
TGCGCCAGCAGCGGACAGGGTACGGTGGATGGCTACACCTTC
>TRBV9|TRBD1|TRBJ2-1|many
CASSVSQDRVRFF
TGTGCCAGCAGCGTATCTCAAGACAGGGTTAGATTCTTC
>TRBV29-1|TRBD1|TRBJ1-4|NA
CSVGQGYEKLFF
TGCAGCGTTGGACAGGGGTATGAAAAACTGTTTTTT
>TRBV4-3|NA|TRBJ2-1|NA
CASSHGIPYEQFF
TGCGCCAGCAGCCACGGGATTCCCTATGAGCAGTTCTTC
>TRBV6-5|NA|TRBJ2-1|NA
CASSYRTPGANEQFF
TGTGCCAGCAGTTACCGGACCCCGGGGGCCAATGAGCAGTTCTTC
>TRBV20-1|NA|TRBJ2-3|NA
CSATRDLGDTQYF
TGCAGTGCTACCCGGGACTTGGGGGATACGCAGTATTTT
>TRBV20-1|TRBD2|TRBJ2-1|few
CSGRGDNEQFF
TGCAGTGGTCGGGGGGACAATGAGCAGTTCTTC
>TRBV4-1|NA|TRBJ2-5|NA
CASSQGPGQEPGGGAQYF
TGCGCCAGCAGCCAAGGACCTGGACAGGAGCCCGGTGGAGGGGCCCAGTACTTC
>TRBV7-9|NA|TRBJ2-5|few
CASSLRGPETQYF
TGTGCCAGCAGCTTACGCGGGCCAGAGACCCAGTACTTC
>TRBV6-2/TRBV6-3|TRBD2|TRBJ2-2|NA
CASIYPPGRGGTGELFF
TGTGCCAGCATCTACCCTCCGGGGAGGGGAGGCACCGGGGAGCTGTTTTTT
>TRBV19|NA|TRBJ2-7|NA
CASSIATDRPSYEQYF
TGTGCCAGTAGTATCGCCACTGACAGGCCCTCCTACGAGCAGTACTTC
>TRBV5-4|NA|TRBJ2-3|NA
CASSPNLNGADTQYF
TGTGCCAGCAGCCCAAACTTAAACGGGGCAGATACGCAGTATTTT
>TRBV18|TRBD2|TRBJ2-1|few
CASSPGLAGGLNEQFF
TGTGCCAGCTCACCTGGACTAGCGGGGGGCCTCAATGAGCAGTTCTTC
>TRBV12-3/TRBV12-4|TRBD1|TRBJ2-1|few
CASHQPTGQGLNNEQFF
TGTGCCAGCCACCAGCCCACCGGACAGGGGCTAAACAATGAGCAGTTCTTC
>TRBV3-1|NA|TRBJ2-5|NA
CASGRTGRVFGETQYF
TGTGCCAGCGGGAGGACAGGAAGGGTGTTTGGGGAGACCCAGTACTTC
>TRBV10-2|NA|TRBJ2-1|NA
CASSEVESYNEQFF
TGCGCCAGCAGTGAAGTGGAATCCTACAATGAGCAGTTCTTC
>TRBV7-9|NA|TRBJ2-2|few
CASSLDGGTDYTGELFF
TGTGCCAGCAGCTTAGACGGCGGGACAGACTACACCGGGGAGCTGTTTTTT
>TRBV5-1|NA|TRBJ2-3|many
CASSLEGITDTQYF
TGCGCCAGCAGCTTGGAGGGAATCACAGATACGCAGTATTTT
>TRBV12-3/TRBV12-4|NA|TRBJ2-5|few
CASSLDRRDTAQETQYF
TGTGCCAGCAGTTTAGATCGCCGGGACACTGCTCAAGAGACCCAGTACTTC
>TRBV18|NA|TRBJ1-2|NA
CASSPTGRANYGYTF
TGTGCCAGCTCACCAACAGGGAGAGCTAACTATGGCTACACCTTC
>TRBV2|TRBD1|TRBJ2-7|NA
CASSEGQGARAYEQYF
TGTGCCAGCAGTGAAGGACAGGGGGCTCGAGCTTACGAGCAGTACTTC
>TRBV20-1|TRBD1|TRBJ1-1|few
CSARLTGGTEAFF
TGCAGTGCTAGACTTACAGGGGGCACTGAAGCTTTCTTT
>TRBV4-2|TRBD2|TRBJ2-1|few
CASSQEGPLAGTYNEQFF
TGTGCCAGCAGCCAAGAAGGTCCGCTAGCGGGAACTTACAATGAGCAGTTCTTC
>TRBV29-1|NA|TRBJ2-7|NA
CSVAGDKPPYEQYF
TGCAGCGTTGCCGGGGACAAACCGCCCTACGAGCAGTACTTC
>TRBV11-2|NA|TRBJ1-1|few
CASSVHRELVNTEAFF
TGTGCCAGCAGCGTACACAGGGAATTGGTGAACACTGAAGCTTTCTTT
>TRBV29-1|TRBD1|TRBJ2-2|few
CSVPGQTTTGELFF
TGCAGCGTGCCGGGACAGACGACCACCGGGGAGCTGTTTTTT
>TRBV4-1|NA|TRBJ1-5|NA
CASSQVGTENQPQHF
TGCGCCAGCAGCCAGGTGGGGACGGAGAATCAGCCCCAGCATTTT
>TRBV9|TRBD2|TRBJ2-1|many
CASSVVAGGNNEQFF
TGTGCCAGCAGCGTAGTAGCGGGGGGAAACAATGAGCAGTTCTTC
>TRBV7-8|NA|TRBJ1-1|few
CASSLVGTDSEAFF
TGTGCCAGCAGCTTAGTTGGGACCGATTCTGAAGCTTTCTTT
>TRBV19|NA|TRBJ2-2|few
CASGEGWPNTGELFF
TGTGCCAGTGGGGAAGGGTGGCCGAACACCGGGGAGCTGTTTTTT